This T cell receptor beta chain was identified in a study of OX40 agonist ivuxolimab in advanced cancers. On the study more broadly: There were three patients with partial responses, one having hepatocellular carcinoma and two cutaneous melanoma.

Only in-frame clones appear in the TCRdb table, and some are missing; sequencing was by immunoSEQ multiplex PCR. The sample consists of some 30,000 clones, around nine tenths of them appearing once. The table lists this clone with a count of one. The TCR originated in an adult with an advanced solid tumor such as melanoma, head and neck, liver or kidney cancer. Specimen: CD4+ or CD8+ T cells sorted from blood, collected in a trial of the OX40 agonist ivuxolimab.

The DNA of the CDR3 is TGCGCCAGCAGCTCCGGAGACAGGGACTATGGCTACACCTTC. Translation gives CASSSGDRDYGYTF. V usage is TRBV5-1 and J usage is TRBJ1-2; 7 bases are shared with TRBD1. The CDR3 sequence is 14 residues long. The germline V gene encodes CDR1 SGHRS and CDR2 YFSETQ. V lost 3 bases, J lost 3 bases, and 5 bases stayed unmatched.